Here is one T cell receptor beta chain with its context. Some clones are missing from TCRdb's copy, which holds only in-frame ones; the method was immunoSEQ multiplex PCR. The data show hundreds of thousands of clones, roughly 87% seen once. Study members were between about 18 and 90 years old and lived in 25 or so US regions. Cohort allocation depended upon clinical history that participants reported. The data belong to a study of blood T cell repertoires in COVID-19. CDR1 and CDR2 from the germline V gene are LNHNV and YYDKDF (reference sequence). Trimming stripped 2 bases from V and 5 bases from J, with 12 bases between. The length of the CDR3 is 14 residues.

The receptor's source is a woman aged 40 to 49 with acute COVID-19. Material: PBMCs or T cells enriched from blood (not recorded which). J is TRBJ1-1 and V is TRBV15; perhaps TRBD1 as D (5 bases). CDR3 DNA: TGTGCCACCAGCAGACCGGGACTGGAAACTGAAGCTTTCTTT. It is translated as CATSRPGLETEAFF. Based on the CDR3 plus reference TRBV15 and TRBJ1-1, the full variable domain is DAMVIQNPRYQVTQFGKPVTLSCSQTLNHNVMYWYQQKSSQAPKLLFHYYDKDFNNEADTPDNFQSRRPNTSFCFLDIRSPGLGDTAMYLCATSRPGLETEAFFGQGTRLTVV.